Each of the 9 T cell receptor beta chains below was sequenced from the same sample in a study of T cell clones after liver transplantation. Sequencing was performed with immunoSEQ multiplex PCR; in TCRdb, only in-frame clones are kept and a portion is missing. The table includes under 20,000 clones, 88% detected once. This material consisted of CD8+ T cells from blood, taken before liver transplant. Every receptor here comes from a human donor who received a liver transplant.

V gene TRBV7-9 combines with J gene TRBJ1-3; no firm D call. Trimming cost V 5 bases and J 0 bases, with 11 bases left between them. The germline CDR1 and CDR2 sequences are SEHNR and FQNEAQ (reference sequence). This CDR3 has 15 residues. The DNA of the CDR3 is TGTGCCAGCAGCCTACTCTGGGGCTCTGGAAACACCATATATTTT. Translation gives CASSLLWGSGNTIYF.

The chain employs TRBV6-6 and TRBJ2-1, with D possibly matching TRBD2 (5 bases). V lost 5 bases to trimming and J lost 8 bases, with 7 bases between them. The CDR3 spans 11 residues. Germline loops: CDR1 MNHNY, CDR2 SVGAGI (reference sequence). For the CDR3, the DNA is TGTGCCAGCAGTCACGGGGATGAGCAGTTCTTC. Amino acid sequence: CASSHGDEQFF.

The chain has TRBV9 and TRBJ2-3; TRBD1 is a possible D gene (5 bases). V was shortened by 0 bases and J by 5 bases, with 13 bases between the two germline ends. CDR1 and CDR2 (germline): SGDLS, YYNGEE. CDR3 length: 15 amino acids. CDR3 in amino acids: CASSVGTRRGDTQYF. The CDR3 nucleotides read TGTGCCAGCAGCGTAGGAACCCGAAGGGGAGATACGCAGTATTTT.

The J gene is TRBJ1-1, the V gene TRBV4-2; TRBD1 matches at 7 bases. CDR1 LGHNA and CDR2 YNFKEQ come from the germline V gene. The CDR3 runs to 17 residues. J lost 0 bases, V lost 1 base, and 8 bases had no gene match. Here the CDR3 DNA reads TGTGCCAGCAGCCAAGTTGAGACAGGGCCTATGAACACTGAAGCTTTCTTT. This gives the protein CASSQVETGPMNTEAFF.

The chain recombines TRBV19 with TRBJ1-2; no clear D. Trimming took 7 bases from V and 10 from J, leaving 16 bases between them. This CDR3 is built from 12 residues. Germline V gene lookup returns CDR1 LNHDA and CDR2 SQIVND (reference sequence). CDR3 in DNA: TGTGCCAGTATCCAAAGGGCAGGCGACTACACCTTC. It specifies CASIQRAGDYTF.

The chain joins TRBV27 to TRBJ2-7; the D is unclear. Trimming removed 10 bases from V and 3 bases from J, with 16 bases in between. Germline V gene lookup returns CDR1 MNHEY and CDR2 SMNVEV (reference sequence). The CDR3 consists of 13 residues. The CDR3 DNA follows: TGTGCCACCGCCCCCGGAAGAGACTACGAGCAGTACTTC. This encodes CATAPGRDYEQYF.

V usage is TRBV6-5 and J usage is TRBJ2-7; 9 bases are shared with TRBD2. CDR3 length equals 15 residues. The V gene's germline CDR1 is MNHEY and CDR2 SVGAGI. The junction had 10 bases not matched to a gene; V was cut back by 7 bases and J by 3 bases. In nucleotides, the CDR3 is TGTGCCAGCAACCCCTTAGCGGGAGTCTACTACGAGCAGTACTTC. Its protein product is CASNPLAGVYYEQYF.

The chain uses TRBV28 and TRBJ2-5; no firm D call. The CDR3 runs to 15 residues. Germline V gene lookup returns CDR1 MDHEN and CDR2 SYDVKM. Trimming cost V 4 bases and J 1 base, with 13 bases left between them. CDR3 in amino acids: CASSSPRVSQETQYF. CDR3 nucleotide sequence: TGTGCCAGCAGTTCCCCCCGGGTTAGCCAAGAGACCCAGTACTTC.

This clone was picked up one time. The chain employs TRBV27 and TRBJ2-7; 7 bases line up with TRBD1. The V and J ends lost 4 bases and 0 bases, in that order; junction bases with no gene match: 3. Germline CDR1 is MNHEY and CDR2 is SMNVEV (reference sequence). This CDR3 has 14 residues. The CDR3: CASSSAGGSYEQYF. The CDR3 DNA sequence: TGTGCCAGCAGTTCGGCAGGGGGCTCCTACGAGCAGTACTTC.